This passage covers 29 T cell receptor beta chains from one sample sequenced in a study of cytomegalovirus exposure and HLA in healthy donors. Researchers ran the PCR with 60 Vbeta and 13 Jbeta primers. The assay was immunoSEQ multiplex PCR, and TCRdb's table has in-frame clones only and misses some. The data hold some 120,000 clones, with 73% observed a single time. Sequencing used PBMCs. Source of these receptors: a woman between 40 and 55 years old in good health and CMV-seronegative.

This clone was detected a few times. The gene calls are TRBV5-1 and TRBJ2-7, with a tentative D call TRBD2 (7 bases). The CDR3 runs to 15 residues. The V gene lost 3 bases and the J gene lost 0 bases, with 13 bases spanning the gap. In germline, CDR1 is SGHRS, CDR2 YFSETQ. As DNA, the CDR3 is TGCGCCAGCAGCTCCGTGGGGGGGCACTCCTACGAGCAGTACTTC. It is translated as CASSSVGGHSYEQYF.

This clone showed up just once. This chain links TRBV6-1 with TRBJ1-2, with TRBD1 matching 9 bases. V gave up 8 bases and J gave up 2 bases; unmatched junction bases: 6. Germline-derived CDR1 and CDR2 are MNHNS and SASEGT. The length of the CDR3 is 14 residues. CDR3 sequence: CASAAGQGNYGYTF. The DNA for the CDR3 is TGTGCCAGCGCGGCCGGACAGGGGAACTATGGCTACACCTTC.

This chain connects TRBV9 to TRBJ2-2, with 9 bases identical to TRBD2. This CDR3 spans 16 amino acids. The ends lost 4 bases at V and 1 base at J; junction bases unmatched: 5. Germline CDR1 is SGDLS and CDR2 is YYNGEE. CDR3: CASSSNSGGNTGELFF. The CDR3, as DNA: TGTGCCAGCAGCTCCAATAGCGGGGGGAACACCGGGGAGCTGTTTTTT. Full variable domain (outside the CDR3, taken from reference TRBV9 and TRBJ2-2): DSGVTQTPKHLITATGQRVTLRCSPRSGDLSVYWYQQSLDQGLQFLIQYYNGEERAKGNILERFSAQQFPDLHSELNLSSLELGDSALYFCASSSNSGGNTGELFFGEGSRLTVL.

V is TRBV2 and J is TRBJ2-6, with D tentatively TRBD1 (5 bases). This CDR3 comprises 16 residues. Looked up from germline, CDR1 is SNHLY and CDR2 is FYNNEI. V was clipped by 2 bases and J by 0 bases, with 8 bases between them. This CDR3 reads CASSETRVSGANVLTF. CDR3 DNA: TGTGCCAGCAGTGAAACCAGGGTCTCTGGGGCCAACGTCCTGACTTTC.

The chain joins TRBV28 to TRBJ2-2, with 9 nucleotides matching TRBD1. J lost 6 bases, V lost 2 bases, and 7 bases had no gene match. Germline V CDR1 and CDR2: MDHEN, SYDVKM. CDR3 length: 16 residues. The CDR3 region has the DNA TGTGCCAGCAGTTTAGGTGACAGGGGGTTGGCCGGGGAGCTGTTTTTT. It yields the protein CASSLGDRGLAGELFF. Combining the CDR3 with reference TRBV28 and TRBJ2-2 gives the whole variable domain DVKVTQSSRYLVKRTGEKVFLECVQDMDHENMFWYRQDPGLGLRLIYFSYDVKMKEKGDIPEGYSVSREKKERFSLILESASTNQTSMYLCASSLGDRGLAGELFFGEGSRLTVL.

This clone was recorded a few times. Written as DNA, the CDR3 is TGTGCCAGCAGCCGACTAGCGGGAGGTGGGGACGAGCAGTACTTC. Translated: CASSRLAGGGDEQYF. V gene TRBV11-2 combines with J gene TRBJ2-7; TRBD2 matches 13 bases. Germline values: CDR1 SGHAT, CDR2 FQNNGV. This CDR3 spans 15 amino acids. J was trimmed by 5 bases and V by 5 bases; bases with no gene match: 6.

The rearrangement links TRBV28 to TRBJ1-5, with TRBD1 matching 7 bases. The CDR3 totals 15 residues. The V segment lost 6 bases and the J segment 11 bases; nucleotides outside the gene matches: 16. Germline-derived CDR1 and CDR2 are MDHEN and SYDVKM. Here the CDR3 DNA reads TGTGCCAGCAGCCAGGGACAGTCCAGAATTTCGACCCAGCATTTT. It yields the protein CASSQGQSRISTQHF.

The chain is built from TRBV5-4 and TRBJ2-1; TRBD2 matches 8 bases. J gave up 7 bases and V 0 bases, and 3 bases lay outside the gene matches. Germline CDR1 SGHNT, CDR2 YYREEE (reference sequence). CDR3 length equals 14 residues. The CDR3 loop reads CASSLEGLGNEQFF. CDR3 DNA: TGTGCCAGCAGCTTGGAGGGACTAGGAAATGAGCAGTTCTTC.

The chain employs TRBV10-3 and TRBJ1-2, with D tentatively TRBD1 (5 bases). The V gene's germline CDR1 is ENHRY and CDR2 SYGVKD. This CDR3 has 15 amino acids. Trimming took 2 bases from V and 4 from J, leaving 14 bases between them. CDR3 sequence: CAISEAGGLGYGYTF. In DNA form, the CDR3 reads TGTGCCATCAGTGAGGCGGGGGGTTTAGGCTATGGCTACACCTTC.

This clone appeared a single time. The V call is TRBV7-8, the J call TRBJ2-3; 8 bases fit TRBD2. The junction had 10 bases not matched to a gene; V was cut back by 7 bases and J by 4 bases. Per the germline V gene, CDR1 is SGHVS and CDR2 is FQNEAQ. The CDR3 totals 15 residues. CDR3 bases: TGTGCCAGCAACCGGGGGGGAGTCCGCGCAGATACGCAGTATTTT. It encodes CASNRGGVRADTQYF.

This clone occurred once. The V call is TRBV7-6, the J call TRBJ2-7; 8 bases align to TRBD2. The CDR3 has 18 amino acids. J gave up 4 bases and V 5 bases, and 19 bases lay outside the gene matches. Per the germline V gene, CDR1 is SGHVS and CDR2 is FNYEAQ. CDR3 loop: CASSAITGGRMTLYEQYF. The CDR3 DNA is TGTGCCAGCAGCGCCATAACGGGAGGGCGCATGACCCTATACGAGCAGTACTTC.

The CDR3 nucleotides are TGTGCCAGTCTTCTAGACAGCCCCTACGAGCAGTACTTC. It encodes CASLLDSPYEQYF. The chain recombines TRBV6-1 with TRBJ2-7; TRBD1 is a possible D gene (5 bases). CDR1 and CDR2 from the germline V gene are MNHNS and SASEGT. This CDR3 contains 13 residues. The V end lost 9 bases, the J end lost 2 bases, and 14 bases lay between the germline ends.

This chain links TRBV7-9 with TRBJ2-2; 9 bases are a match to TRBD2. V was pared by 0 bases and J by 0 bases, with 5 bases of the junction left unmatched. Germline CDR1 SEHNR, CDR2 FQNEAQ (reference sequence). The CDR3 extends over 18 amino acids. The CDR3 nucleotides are TGTGCCAGCAGCTTAGCAGCTAGCGGGAATCCGAACACCGGGGAGCTGTTTTTT. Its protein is CASSLAASGNPNTGELFF.

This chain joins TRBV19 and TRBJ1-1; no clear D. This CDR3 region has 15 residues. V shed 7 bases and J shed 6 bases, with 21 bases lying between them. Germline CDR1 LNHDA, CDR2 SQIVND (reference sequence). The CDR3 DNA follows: TGTGCCAGTACCCCAGCCGCCGGGGTTCGCGCTGAAGCTTTCTTT. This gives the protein CASTPAAGVRAEAFF.

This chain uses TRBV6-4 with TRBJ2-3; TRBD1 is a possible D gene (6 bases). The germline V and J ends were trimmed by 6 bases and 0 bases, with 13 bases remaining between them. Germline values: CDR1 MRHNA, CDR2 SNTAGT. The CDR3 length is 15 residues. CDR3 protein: CASSPSTGSTDTQYF. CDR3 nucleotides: TGTGCCAGCAGCCCTTCTACAGGGAGCACAGATACGCAGTATTTT.

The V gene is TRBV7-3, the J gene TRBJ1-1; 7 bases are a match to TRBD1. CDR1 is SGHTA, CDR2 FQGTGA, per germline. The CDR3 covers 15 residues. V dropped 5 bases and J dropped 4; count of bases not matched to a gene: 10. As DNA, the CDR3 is TGTGCCAGCAGCGCCACAGGGGTGCATGGCACTGAAGCTTTCTTT. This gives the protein CASSATGVHGTEAFF.

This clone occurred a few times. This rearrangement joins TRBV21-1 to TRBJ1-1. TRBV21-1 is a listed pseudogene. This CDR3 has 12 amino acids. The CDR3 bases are TGTGCCAGCAGCTCGGGAGCTTTTTGGGTTTTCTTT. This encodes CASSSGAFWVFF.

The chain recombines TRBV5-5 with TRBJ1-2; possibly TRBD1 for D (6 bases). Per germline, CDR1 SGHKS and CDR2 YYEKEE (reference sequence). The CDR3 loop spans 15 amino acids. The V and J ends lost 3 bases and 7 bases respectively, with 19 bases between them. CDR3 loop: CASSWVHREGGGYTF. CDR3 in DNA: TGTGCCAGCAGCTGGGTTCACAGGGAAGGTGGTGGCTACACCTTC.

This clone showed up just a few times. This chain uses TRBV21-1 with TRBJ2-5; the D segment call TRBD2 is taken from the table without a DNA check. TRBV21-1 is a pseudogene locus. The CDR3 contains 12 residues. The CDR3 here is CASSGIEETQYF. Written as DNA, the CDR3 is TGTGCCAGCAGCGGTATAGAAGAGACCCAGTACTTC.

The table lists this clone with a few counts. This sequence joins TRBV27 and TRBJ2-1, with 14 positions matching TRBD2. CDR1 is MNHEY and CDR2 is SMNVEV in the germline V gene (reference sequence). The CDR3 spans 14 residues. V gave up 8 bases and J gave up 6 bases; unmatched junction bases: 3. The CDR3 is CASLTSGGGNEQFF. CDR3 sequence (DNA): TGTGCCAGCTTGACTAGCGGGGGGGGCAATGAGCAGTTCTTC.

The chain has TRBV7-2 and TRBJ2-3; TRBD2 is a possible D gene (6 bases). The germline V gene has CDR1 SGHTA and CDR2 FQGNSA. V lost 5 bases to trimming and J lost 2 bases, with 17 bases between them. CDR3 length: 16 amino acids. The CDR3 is CASSRGAGSNTDTQYF. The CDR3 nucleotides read TGTGCCAGCAGCCGCGGGGCGGGCAGTAACACAGATACGCAGTATTTT.

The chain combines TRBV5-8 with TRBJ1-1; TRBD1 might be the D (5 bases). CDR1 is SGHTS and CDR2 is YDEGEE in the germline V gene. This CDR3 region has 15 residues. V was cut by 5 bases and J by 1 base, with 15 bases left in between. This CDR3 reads CASSPGGGWNTEAFF. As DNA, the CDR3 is TGTGCCAGCAGTCCAGGCGGGGGGTGGAACACTGAAGCTTTCTTT.

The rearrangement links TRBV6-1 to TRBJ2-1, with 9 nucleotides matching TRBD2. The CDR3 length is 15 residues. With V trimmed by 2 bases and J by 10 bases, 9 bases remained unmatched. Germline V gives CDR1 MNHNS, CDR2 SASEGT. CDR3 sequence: CASSETGLALQEQFF. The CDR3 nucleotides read TGTGCCAGCAGTGAAACGGGACTAGCCCTACAGGAGCAGTTCTTC.

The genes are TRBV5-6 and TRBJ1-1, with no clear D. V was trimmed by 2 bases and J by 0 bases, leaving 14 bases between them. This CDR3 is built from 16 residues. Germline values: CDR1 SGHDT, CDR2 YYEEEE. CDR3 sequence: CASSFKQHGVNTEAFF. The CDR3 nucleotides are TGTGCCAGCAGCTTTAAGCAGCACGGGGTGAACACTGAAGCTTTCTTT.

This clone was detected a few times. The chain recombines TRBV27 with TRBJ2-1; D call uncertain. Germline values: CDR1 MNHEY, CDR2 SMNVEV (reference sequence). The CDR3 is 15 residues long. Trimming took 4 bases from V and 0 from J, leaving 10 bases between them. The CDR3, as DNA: TGTGCCAGCAGTTCCGTTTCGAGCTCCTACAATGAGCAGTTCTTC. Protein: CASSSVSSSYNEQFF.

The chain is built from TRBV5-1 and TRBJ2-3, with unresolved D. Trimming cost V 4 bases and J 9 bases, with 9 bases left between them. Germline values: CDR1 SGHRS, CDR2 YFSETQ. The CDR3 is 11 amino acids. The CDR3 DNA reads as TGCGCCAGCAGCGCTGGTGAGACGCAGTATTTT. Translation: CASSAGETQYF.

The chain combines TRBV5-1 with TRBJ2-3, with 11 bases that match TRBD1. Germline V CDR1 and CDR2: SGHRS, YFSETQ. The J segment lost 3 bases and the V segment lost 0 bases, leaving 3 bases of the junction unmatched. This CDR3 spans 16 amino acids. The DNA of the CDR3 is TGCGCCAGCAGCTTGGGCGGGACAGGGGGAACAGATACGCAGTATTTT. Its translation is CASSLGGTGGTDTQYF.

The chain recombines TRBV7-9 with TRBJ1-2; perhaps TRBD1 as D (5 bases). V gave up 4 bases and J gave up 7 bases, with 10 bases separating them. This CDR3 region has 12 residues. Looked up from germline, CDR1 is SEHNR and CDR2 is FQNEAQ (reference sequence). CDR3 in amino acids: CASSSQRGGYTF. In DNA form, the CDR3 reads TGTGCCAGCAGCTCCCAAAGGGGTGGCTACACCTTC.

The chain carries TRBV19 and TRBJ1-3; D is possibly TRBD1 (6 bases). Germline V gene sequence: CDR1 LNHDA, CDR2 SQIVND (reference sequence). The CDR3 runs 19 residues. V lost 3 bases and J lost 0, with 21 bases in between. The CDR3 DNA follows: TGTGCCAGTAGTATTCCCCCGGACAGAATTCCCGCCTCTGGAAACACCATATATTTT. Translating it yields CASSIPPDRIPASGNTIYF.